This note documents a single T cell receptor beta chain sequence. The antigen is unknown. The data stem from a study of CD8+CD57+ T cells in acquired aplastic anemia. Overall study context: CD4+ and CD8+ cells, once sorted, gave DNA averaging roughly 3 ug. An average of around 11 million reads for CD4+ cells was obtained from healthy donors. Overall study results and limits: In common between the patients and the controls were nearly 30 CD8+ CDR3 sequences.

CDR1 is SGHTA, CDR2 FQGNSA, per germline. Trimming took 0 bases from V and 3 from J, leaving 12 bases between them. The CDR3 spans 15 residues. Genomic DNA acted as the template from which TCR beta VDJ combination and CDR3 sequence profiling were carried out. MiXCR, run by TCRdb on the reads, gives a single entry per CDR3 protein. Of around 180,000 distinct CDR3 sequences listed, 55% to 80% were seen once; the top ten hold around 45%. Sequencing used sorted CD4+, CD8+, or CD8+CD57+ T cells (not recorded which) from PBMCs. V gene TRBV7-2 combines with J gene TRBJ2-7, with D maybe TRBD2 (6 bases). The clonotype originates from a human donor in good health. The DNA of the CDR3 is TGTGCCAGCAGCTTAGCGAGCGGGTCTGGCTACGAGCAGTACTTC. It encodes CASSLASGSGYEQYF.